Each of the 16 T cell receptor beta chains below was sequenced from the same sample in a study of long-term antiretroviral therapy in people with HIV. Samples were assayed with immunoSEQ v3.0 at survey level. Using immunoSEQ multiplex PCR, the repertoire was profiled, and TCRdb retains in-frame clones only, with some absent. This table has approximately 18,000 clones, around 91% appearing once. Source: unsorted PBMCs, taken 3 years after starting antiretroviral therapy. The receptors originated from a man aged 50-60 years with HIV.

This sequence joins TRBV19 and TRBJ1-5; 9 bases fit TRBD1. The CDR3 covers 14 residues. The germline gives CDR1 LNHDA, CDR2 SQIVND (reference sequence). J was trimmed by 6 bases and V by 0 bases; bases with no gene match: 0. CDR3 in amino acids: CASSIEDRGQPQHF. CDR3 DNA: TGTGCCAGTAGTATAGAGGACAGGGGTCAGCCCCAGCATTTT.

CDR3 protein: CASSLAVNTGELFF. CDR3 DNA: TGTGCCAGCAGCCTGGCGGTGAACACCGGGGAGCTGTTTTTT. The chain recombines TRBV14 with TRBJ2-2, with D uncertain. The V and J ends lost 4 bases and 1 base respectively, with 7 bases between them. This CDR3 is built from 14 residues. CDR1 SGHDN and CDR2 FVKESK come from the germline V gene.

The chain's CDR3 is CASSAESYEQYF. Written as DNA, the CDR3 is TGTGCCAGCAGCGCCGAATCCTACGAGCAGTACTTC. This rearrangement joins TRBV7-2 to TRBJ2-7; unclear D gene. In germline, CDR1 is SGHTA, CDR2 FQGNSA. This CDR3 spans 12 amino acids. V lost 5 bases and J 1 base, leaving 6 bases between the germline ends.

The CDR3 loop is CATSRVAGGRTDTQYF. The CDR3 DNA reads as TGTGCCACCAGCAGAGTAGCGGGGGGGCGGACAGATACGCAGTATTTT. The chain is built from TRBV15 and TRBJ2-3; TRBD2 matches at 11 bases. CDR1 is LNHNV and CDR2 is YYDKDF in the germline V gene (reference sequence). The J segment lost 3 bases and the V segment lost 1 base, leaving 3 bases of the junction unmatched. This CDR3 has 16 amino acids.

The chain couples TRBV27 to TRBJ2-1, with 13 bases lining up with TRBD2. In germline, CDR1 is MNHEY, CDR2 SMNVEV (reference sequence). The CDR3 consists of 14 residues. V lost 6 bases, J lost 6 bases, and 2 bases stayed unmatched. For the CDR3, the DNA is TGTGCCAGCAGCCGACTAGCGGGGGGCAATGAGCAGTTCTTC. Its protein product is CASSRLAGGNEQFF.

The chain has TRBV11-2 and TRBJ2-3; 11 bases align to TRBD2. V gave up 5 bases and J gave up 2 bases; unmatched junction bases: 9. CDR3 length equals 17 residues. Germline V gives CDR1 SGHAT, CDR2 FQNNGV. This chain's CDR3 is CASSLGASGGLTDTQYF. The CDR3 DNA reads TGTGCCAGCAGCCTAGGGGCTAGCGGGGGGCTCACAGATACGCAGTATTTT.

CDR3 sequence (DNA): TGTGCCAGCAGCTTAGGGTCCCACAGGTCCTCTTACGAGCAGTACTTC. Translated, it gives CASSLGSHRSSYEQYF. J is TRBJ2-7 and V is TRBV7-2, with D perhaps TRBD1 (5 bases). CDR1 and CDR2 from the germline V gene are SGHTA and FQGNSA. V lost 1 base to trimming and J lost 4 bases, with 17 bases between them. The CDR3 has 16 amino acids.

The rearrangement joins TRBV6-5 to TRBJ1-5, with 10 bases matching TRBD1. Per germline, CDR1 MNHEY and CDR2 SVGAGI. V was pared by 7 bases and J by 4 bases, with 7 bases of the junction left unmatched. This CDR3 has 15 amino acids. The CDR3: CASKPGQGFNQPQHF. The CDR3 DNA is TGTGCCAGCAAACCGGGACAGGGGTTTAATCAGCCCCAGCATTTT.

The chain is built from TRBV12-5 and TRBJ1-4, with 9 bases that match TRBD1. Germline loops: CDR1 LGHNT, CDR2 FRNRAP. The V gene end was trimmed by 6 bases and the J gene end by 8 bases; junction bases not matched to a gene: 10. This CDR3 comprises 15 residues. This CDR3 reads CASGPGQGPREKLFF. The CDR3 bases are TGTGCTAGTGGGCCCGGACAGGGGCCAAGGGAAAAACTGTTTTTT.

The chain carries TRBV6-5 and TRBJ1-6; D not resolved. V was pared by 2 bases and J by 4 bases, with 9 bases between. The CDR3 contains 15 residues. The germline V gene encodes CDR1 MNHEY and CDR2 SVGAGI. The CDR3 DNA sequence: TGTGCCAGCAGTTACAGTGGGATTTATAATTCACCCCTCCACTTT. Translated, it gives CASSYSGIYNSPLHF.

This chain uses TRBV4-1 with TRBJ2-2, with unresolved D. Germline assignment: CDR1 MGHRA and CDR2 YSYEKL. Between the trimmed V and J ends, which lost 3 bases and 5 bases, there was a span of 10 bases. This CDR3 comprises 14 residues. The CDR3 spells CASSHILNTGELFF. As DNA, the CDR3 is TGCGCCAGCAGCCACATTCTAAATACCGGGGAGCTGTTTTTT.

CDR3 DNA: TGCAGCGTGGGGGGACAGGGGGATTTTGGCTACACCTTC. Translation: CSVGGQGDFGYTF. The genes are TRBV29-1 and TRBJ1-2, with 11 bases lining up with TRBD1. Germline-derived CDR1 and CDR2 are SQVTM and ANQGSEA. CDR3 length: 13 amino acids. V gave up 6 bases and J gave up 7 bases; unmatched junction bases: 7.

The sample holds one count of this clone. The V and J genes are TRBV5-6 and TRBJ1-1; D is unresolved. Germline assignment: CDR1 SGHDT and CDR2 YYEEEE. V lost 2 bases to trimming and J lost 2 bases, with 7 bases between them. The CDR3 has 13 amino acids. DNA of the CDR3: TGTGCCAGCAGCTTCAGTCGAAACACTGAAGCTTTCTTT. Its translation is CASSFSRNTEAFF.

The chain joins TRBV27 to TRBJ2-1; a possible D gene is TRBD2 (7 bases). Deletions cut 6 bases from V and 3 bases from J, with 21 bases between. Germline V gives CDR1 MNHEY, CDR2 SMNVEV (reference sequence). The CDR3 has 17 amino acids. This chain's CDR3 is CASRVLGGGFNYNEQFF. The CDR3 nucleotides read TGTGCCAGCAGAGTTTTGGGCGGGGGCTTTAACTACAATGAGCAGTTCTTC.

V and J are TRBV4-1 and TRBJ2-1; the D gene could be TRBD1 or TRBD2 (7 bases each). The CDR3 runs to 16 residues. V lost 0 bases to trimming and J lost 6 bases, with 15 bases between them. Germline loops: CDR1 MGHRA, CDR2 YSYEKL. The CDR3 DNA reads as TGCGCCAGCAGCCAAGAGTTGGGAGGGGGCATCAATGAGCAGTTCTTC. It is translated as CASSQELGGGINEQFF.

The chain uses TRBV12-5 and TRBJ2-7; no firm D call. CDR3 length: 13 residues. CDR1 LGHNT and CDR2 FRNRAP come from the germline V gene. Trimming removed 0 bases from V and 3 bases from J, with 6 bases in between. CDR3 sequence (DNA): TGTGCTAGTGGTTTGGTACCAGGCTACGAGCAGTACTTC. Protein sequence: CASGLVPGYEQYF.